The sequence of this T cell receptor (beta chain) was determined in a study of cytomegalovirus exposure and HLA in healthy donors. General study results and limits: TCR beta sequences numbering under 20,000 were associated with HLA alleles at 0.05 false discovery rate in a later analysis. Near-uniform donor sequencing depth was presumed by presence/absence analyses.

Primers: 60 Vbeta forward and 13 Jbeta reverse. Method: immunoSEQ multiplex PCR; TCRdb's copy keeps in-frame clones and lacks some. The data hold approximately 150,000 clones, with 73% observed a single time. The CDR3 length is 13 residues. The V end was cut by 3 bases, the J end by 2 bases, with 8 bases between. The V gene's germline CDR1 is SGDLS and CDR2 YYNGEE. Remarks on this clone: As yet, its antigen is unknown.

The chain recombines TRBV9 with TRBJ2-5, with D uncertain. The specimen was PBMCs. The receptor's source is a woman between 18 and 29 years old in good health and CMV-seropositive. DNA for the CDR3: TGTGCCAGCAGCGAGGAGAATCAAGAGACCCAGTACTTC. Translated, it gives CASSEENQETQYF.